Shown below are 17 T cell receptor beta chains from a single sample sequenced in a study of PD-1 blockade in classical Hodgkin lymphoma. Specified time point: cycle 4 day 1 (C4D1), after about 6 weeks of nivolumab. All trial patients relapsed after autologous stem cell transplantation. The assay was immunoSEQ multiplex PCR, and TCRdb's table has in-frame clones only and misses some. The sample comprises 80,000 to 100,000 clones, about 92% of which are singletons, and roughly 1.9% rests with the top ten. Sequences were derived from peripheral blood mononuclear cells (PBMCs), sampled before the fourth cycle of nivolumab. The origin of the receptors is a human donor with classical Hodgkin lymphoma.

The chain links TRBV25-1 to TRBJ2-3, with D perhaps matching TRBD1 (5 bases). CDR3 size: 16 residues. With 2 bases removed from V and 2 bases from J, the gap between germline ends came to 14 bases. Per germline, CDR1 MGHDK and CDR2 SYGVNS. As DNA, the CDR3 is TGTGCCAGCAGTGAAAATGGCAGGGCAAACACAGATACGCAGTATTTT. Amino acids: CASSENGRANTDTQYF.

J is TRBJ2-5 and V is TRBV28, with D possibly TRBD1 on 8 matching bases. Germline CDR1 and CDR2: MDHEN and SYDVKM. V was clipped by 5 bases and J by 3 bases, with 13 bases between them. This CDR3 comprises 14 residues. The CDR3 protein is CASSNRGGEETQYF. The CDR3 region has the DNA TGTGCCAGCAGTAACAGGGGGGGTGAAGAGACCCAGTACTTC.

This chain links TRBV28 with TRBJ1-2; D might be TRBD1 (5 bases). This CDR3 comprises 16 residues. V was trimmed by 1 base and J by 4 bases, leaving 16 bases between them. Germline assignment: CDR1 MDHEN and CDR2 SYDVKM. The CDR3, as DNA: TGTGCCAGCAGTTTATTTGGGGGGGAACTAATCTATGGCTACACCTTC. This encodes CASSLFGGELIYGYTF.

The V and J genes are TRBV19 and TRBJ2-3; 7 nucleotides agree with TRBD2. The length of the CDR3 is 14 residues. The ends lost 3 bases at V and 4 bases at J; junction bases unmatched: 4. Germline loops: CDR1 LNHDA, CDR2 SQIVND (reference sequence). CDR3 sequence (DNA): TGTGCCAGTAGTATCGGACTAGAACCAGATACGCAGTATTTT. Protein sequence: CASSIGLEPDTQYF.

The sample holds one count of this clone. This chain uses TRBV11-1 with TRBJ2-5, with 15 bases aligning to TRBD2. The CDR3 is made up of 18 amino acids. Looked up from germline, CDR1 is SGHAT and CDR2 is FQDESV (reference sequence). The V and J ends lost 1 base and 2 bases, in that order; junction bases with no gene match: 5. The chain's CDR3 is CASSLGGLAGGRQETQYF. CDR3 nucleotides: TGTGCCAGCAGCTTAGGGGGACTAGCGGGAGGCCGTCAAGAGACCCAGTACTTC.

The table lists this clone with a count of one. The chain recombines TRBV5-6 with TRBJ1-4; possibly TRBD1 for D (5 bases). There are 16 residues in the CDR3. Looked up from germline, CDR1 is SGHDT and CDR2 is YYEEEE. V was cut by 0 bases and J by 5 bases, with 14 bases left in between. Here the CDR3 reads CASSLAYGGGNEKLFF. For the CDR3, the DNA is TGTGCCAGCAGCTTGGCTTATGGCGGGGGGAATGAAAAACTGTTTTTT.

The CDR3 coding sequence is TGTGCTAGTGGTCCCAGGGGAAGCTCCTACAATGAGCAGTTCTTC. Translating gives CASGPRGSSYNEQFF. The rearrangement uses TRBV12-5 and TRBJ2-1; possibly TRBD1 for D (6 bases). CDR1 and CDR2 from the germline V gene are LGHNT and FRNRAP. CDR3 length: 15 amino acids. Trimming left V 5 bases short and J 0 bases short, with 11 bases between.

In DNA, the CDR3 is TGTGCCAGCTCACCGGGACAGGGAACGACTGGAAACACCATATATTTT. As protein: CASSPGQGTTGNTIYF. The rearrangement joins TRBV18 to TRBJ1-3; TRBD1 agrees at 9 bases. Trimming at V came to 3 bases and at J to 2 bases, leaving 5 bases not matched to a gene. Germline V gives CDR1 KGHSH, CDR2 LQKENI. The CDR3 covers 16 residues.

Concerning this clone: This CDR3 is also generated by other DNA sequences in the sample. This chain links TRBV30 with TRBJ2-7; no clear D gene. CDR3 length equals 11 residues. V was cut by 3 bases and J by 4 bases, with 7 bases left in between. Germline assignment: CDR1 GTSNPN and CDR2 SVGIG (reference sequence). The DNA for the CDR3 is TGTGCCTGGAGCCCCGGTTACGAGCAGTACTTC. This gives the protein CAWSPGYEQYF.

This chain joins TRBV6-6 and TRBJ2-7, with 9 bases matching TRBD2. This CDR3 comprises 15 residues. V trimming: 7 bases; J trimming: 2 bases; junction bases outside the gene matches: 9. Germline assignment: CDR1 MNHNY and CDR2 SVGAGI (reference sequence). CDR3 residues: CASNPSLAGPYEQYF. CDR3 DNA: TGTGCCAGCAACCCCTCGCTAGCGGGGCCCTACGAGCAGTACTTC.

The chain couples TRBV28 to TRBJ1-1; 11 positions agree with TRBD1. Germline trimming cut 1 base from V and 10 bases from J; bases unmatched to any gene: 20. The germline gives CDR1 MDHEN, CDR2 SYDVKM. CDR3 length: 19 amino acids. The CDR3 DNA reads as TGTGCCAGCAGTTTATCCCGCGGGACAGGGGGATTGTTTACGTCCCGAGCTTTCTTT. This encodes CASSLSRGTGGLFTSRAFF.

This chain uses TRBV30 with TRBJ2-5, with 8 bases aligning to TRBD1. V was pared by 3 bases and J by 4 bases, with 7 bases of the junction left unmatched. This CDR3 is built from 14 residues. Germline-derived CDR1 and CDR2 are GTSNPN and SVGIG (reference sequence). The CDR3: CAWSNWDRPETQYF. The CDR3 DNA is TGTGCCTGGAGCAACTGGGACAGGCCAGAGACCCAGTACTTC.

This chain joins TRBV6-1 and TRBJ2-2; D uncertain. CDR1 and CDR2 from the germline V gene are MNHNS and SASEGT. Trimming took 4 bases from V and 2 from J, leaving 8 bases between them. The CDR3 covers 14 residues. The CDR3 nucleotides read TGTGCCAGCAGTGCCTTGAGTAACACCGGGGAGCTGTTTTTT. As protein: CASSALSNTGELFF.

The rearrangement uses TRBV29-1 and TRBJ2-1; weak D call: TRBD2 (7 bases). The CDR3 loop spans 17 amino acids. The V end was cut by 6 bases, the J end by 0 bases, with 21 bases between. Germline V gene sequence: CDR1 SQVTM, CDR2 ANQGSEA. This CDR3 reads CSVTIAEGGGSYNEQFF. As DNA, the CDR3 is TGCAGCGTGACCATAGCGGAGGGAGGGGGCTCCTACAATGAGCAGTTCTTC.

V usage is TRBV28 and J usage is TRBJ2-2, with D hard to call. The CDR3 loop spans 16 amino acids. Germline CDR1 MDHEN, CDR2 SYDVKM. V lost 2 bases, J lost 5 bases, and 15 bases lay in between. DNA for the CDR3: TGTGCCAGCAGTTTAGCCCTGACCGCCGGGACCGGGGAGCTGTTTTTT. Translated, it gives CASSLALTAGTGELFF.

The gene calls are TRBV10-1 and TRBJ2-3; 8 nucleotides match TRBD1. Trimming took 3 bases from V and 3 from J; bases not matched to a gene: 2. Per germline, CDR1 WNHNN and CDR2 SYGVQD (reference sequence). This CDR3 contains 14 residues. CDR3 sequence reads: CASSDDRGTDTQYF. The CDR3 DNA follows: TGCGCCAGCAGTGACGACAGGGGTACAGATACGCAGTATTTT.

The V and J genes are TRBV18 and TRBJ1-1, with D unresolved. Germline V gives CDR1 KGHSH, CDR2 LQKENI. With 2 bases removed from V and 0 bases from J, the gap between germline ends came to 10 bases. The CDR3 has 15 residues. CDR3 loop: CASSPYPGLNTEAFF. Here the CDR3 DNA reads TGTGCCAGCTCACCATATCCGGGTTTGAACACTGAAGCTTTCTTT.